This T cell receptor beta chain is drawn from a study of blood T cell repertoires in COVID-19. Whole-study context: T cells, B-cell-depleted T cells, or PBMCs provided the cDNA or gDNA that served as material.

TCRdb's copy holds only in-frame clones and misses some; the assay was immunoSEQ multiplex PCR. The sample comprises 250,000 or so clones, approximately 89% of which are singletons, and 4% to 5% rests with the top ten. In germline, CDR1 is MNHEY, CDR2 SVGAGI. This CDR3 comprises 15 residues. J was trimmed by 1 base and V by 5 bases; bases with no gene match: 5. The material sequenced was peripheral blood. The receptor was derived from a middle-aged woman who had recovered from COVID-19. The chain joins TRBV6-5 to TRBJ1-1; TRBD1 matches 9 bases. The CDR3 reads CASSKQGAPNTEAFF. The CDR3, as DNA: TGTGCCAGCAGTAAACAGGGGGCGCCGAACACTGAAGCTTTCTTT.